What follows is one TCR beta chain and its context. Its antigen is undetermined. The CDR3 is made up of 16 amino acids. The germline V gene encodes CDR1 SGHRS and CDR2 YFSETQ. J lost 4 bases, V lost 4 bases, and 10 bases had no gene match. The data belong to a study of early stage breast cancer tumors. Sequencing used immunoSEQ multiplex PCR; TCRdb keeps in-frame clones, though not all of them. The sample contains 25,000 to 30,000 clones, about 70% of which appear only once. The study, taken as a whole, reports: Compared with adjacent normal breast tissue, tumors showed around 2.7-fold greater T cell density and higher clonality.

This rearrangement joins TRBV5-1 to TRBJ2-1; 8 nucleotides match TRBD2. This clonotype was obtained from a person in their fifties with breast cancer. The sequenced material came from blood. The chain's CDR3 is CASSPTREGPYNEQFF. The CDR3 DNA reads as TGCGCCAGCAGCCCGACCCGGGAGGGCCCTTACAATGAGCAGTTCTTC. Variable domain in full (rest from reference TRBV5-1 and TRBJ2-1): KAGVTQTPRYLIKTRGQQVTLSCSPISGHRSVSWYQQTPGQGLQFLFEYFSETQRNKGNFPGRFSGRQFSNSRSEMNVSTLELGDSALYLCASSPTREGPYNEQFFGPGTRLTVL.